Here is one T cell receptor (beta chain) with its context. Time point meaning: blood at routine non-recurrence follow-up after resection. The data derive from a study of spatial heterogeneity in lung cancer. Study overall: Alpha-chain sequences were detected in numbers that were consistently lower than beta-chain sequences.

The CDR3 consists of 12 residues. The ends lost 10 bases at V and 7 bases at J; junction bases unmatched: 7. Germline V gives CDR1 SNHLY, CDR2 FYNNEI. A single record per CDR3 protein comes from TCRdb applying MiXCR to the 5' RACE reads. In the table there are roughly 15,000 distinct CDR3 sequences, about 6% of which are singletons. The genes are TRBV2 and TRBJ1-1; 9 bases are a match to TRBD1. The sample was PBMCs, taken at follow-up. The source is a male donor with early-stage non-small cell lung cancer. The CDR3 coding sequence is TGTGCCAATAGCCCGGACAGGGGTGAAGCTTTCTTT. Protein product: CANSPDRGEAFF. Variable domain in full (rest from reference TRBV2 and TRBJ1-1): EPEVTQTPSHQVTQMGQEVILRCVPISNHLYFYWYRQILGQKVEFLVSFYNNEISEKSEIFDDQFSVERPDGSNFTLKIRSTKLEDSAMYFCANSPDRGEAFFGQGTRLTVV.